These 13 T cell receptor beta chains share one sample of origin, sequenced in a study of CD8 T cells in ankylosing spondylitis. One entry per CDR3 protein results from TCRdb running MiXCR on the 5' RACE reads. The table lists roughly 180,000 distinct CDR3 sequences, roughly 12% of them singletons. Material for sequencing was blood, either unsorted or a sorted T cell fraction (not recorded which). These receptors all stem from a male donor with ankylosing spondylitis or in good health (not recorded which).

This clonotype occurred many times. The chain uses TRBV24-1 and TRBJ1-6; D remains unclear. V lost 1 base to trimming and J lost 5 bases, with 8 bases between them. CDR3 length: 15 residues. CDR1 and CDR2 from the germline V gene are KGHDR and SFDVKD. The CDR3 sequence is CATSDFPQDNSPLHF. In DNA, the CDR3 is TGTGCCACCAGTGATTTCCCCCAGGATAATTCACCCCTCCACTTT.

This clonotype was counted ten times or more. CDR3 loop: CASSFNYGDEQFF. The CDR3 region has the DNA TGTGCCAGCAGCTTCAACTACGGAGATGAGCAGTTCTTC. The chain combines TRBV5-5 with TRBJ2-1; no clear D. CDR3 size: 13 residues. The germline CDR1 and CDR2 sequences are SGHKS and YYEKEE (reference sequence). V was clipped by 2 bases and J by 8 bases, with 11 bases between them.

This sequence joins TRBV11-3 and TRBJ2-3, with TRBD1 matching 7 bases. V shed 1 base, J shed 3 bases, and the junction held 7 bases outside the gene matches. The CDR3 spans 16 residues. The germline CDR1 and CDR2 sequences are SGHNT and YENEEA. The CDR3 sequence: CASSLVPGTATDTQYF. CDR3 DNA: TGTGCCAGCAGCTTAGTCCCAGGGACAGCAACAGATACGCAGTATTTT.

This clonotype was detected many times. The chain employs TRBV12-3 or TRBV12-4 and TRBJ2-1, with D possibly TRBD1 on 6 matching bases. Trimming took off 7 bases at V and 6 bases at J, with 13 bases between the two ends. The CDR3 runs to 13 residues. CDR3 loop: CASIRPRGNEQFF. The CDR3 bases are TGTGCCAGCATCCGACCCAGGGGCAATGAGCAGTTCTTC.

This clonotype came up many times. The V gene is TRBV20-1, the J gene TRBJ1-4; no clear D. This CDR3 region has 13 residues. Germline CDR1 is DFQATT and CDR2 is SNEGSKA (reference sequence). V shed 1 base and J shed 4 bases, with 7 bases lying between them. The CDR3 here is CSARGRSNEKLFF. The CDR3 region has the DNA TGCAGTGCTAGAGGCCGCAGTAATGAAAAACTGTTTTTT.

In this sample, this clonotype turned up many times. V and J are TRBV20-1 and TRBJ2-3; 10 bases align to TRBD2. Germline CDR1 reads DFQATT; CDR2 reads SNEGSKA (reference sequence). The CDR3 runs to 16 residues. J lost 0 bases, V lost 0 bases, and 3 bases had no gene match. Written as DNA, the CDR3 is TGCAGTGCTAGAGAAAAGGGACTAGCGAGCACAGATACGCAGTATTTT. As protein: CSAREKGLASTDTQYF.

The J gene is TRBJ2-3, the V gene TRBV7-7, with 8 bases aligning to TRBD2. The CDR3 totals 15 residues. Germline trimming cut 5 bases from V and 2 bases from J; bases unmatched to any gene: 6. Germline lookup yields CDR1 SSHAT and CDR2 FNYEAQ (reference sequence). The CDR3 here is CASSRTSGITDTQYF. The CDR3 bases are TGTGCCAGCAGCCGCACTAGCGGAATCACAGATACGCAGTATTTT.

This clonotype was detected a few times. This chain uses TRBV20-1 with TRBJ2-5; D gene unclear. Trimming took 2 bases from V and 2 from J, leaving 9 bases between them. Germline V gene lookup returns CDR1 DFQATT and CDR2 SNEGSKA (reference sequence). The CDR3 loop spans 13 amino acids. CDR3 nucleotide sequence: TGCAGTGCTAGATTCACGAGGCAAGAGACCCAGTACTTC. Translation gives CSARFTRQETQYF.

The rearrangement uses TRBV20-1 and TRBJ2-3; 8 bases fit TRBD2. The germline CDR1 and CDR2 sequences are DFQATT and SNEGSKA (reference sequence). V shed 3 bases and J 3 bases; nucleotides not matched to a gene: 14. This CDR3 is 17 amino acids long. CDR3 DNA sequence: TGCAGTGCTAGTGTCGGGAGGGATGGTTCGGGGACAGATACGCAGTATTTT. Translating it yields CSASVGRDGSGTDTQYF.

This clonotype was recorded at least ten times. The V gene is TRBV28, the J gene TRBJ1-2; TRBD1 matches at 9 bases. The V segment lost 1 base and the J segment 8 bases; nucleotides outside the gene matches: 17. The CDR3 length is 18 residues. Per the germline V gene, CDR1 is MDHEN and CDR2 is SYDVKM. The CDR3 here is CASSLSLTPGTGIRGYTF. CDR3 sequence (DNA): TGTGCCAGCAGTTTATCCCTAACCCCCGGGACAGGGATTCGCGGCTACACCTTC.

J is TRBJ2-4 and V is TRBV28; 8 bases align to TRBD1. The CDR3 spans 16 residues. Looked up from germline, CDR1 is MDHEN and CDR2 is SYDVKM. The J segment lost 6 bases and the V segment lost 5 bases, leaving 12 bases of the junction unmatched. The CDR3 coding sequence is TGTGCCAGCAGTCCCGGGACAGGCCCTGATTTAAACATTCAGTACTTC. It encodes CASSPGTGPDLNIQYF.

In its sample, this clonotype was seen a few times. The chain is built from TRBV12-3 or TRBV12-4 and TRBJ2-4; 10 bases match TRBD1. V lost 5 bases to trimming and J lost 2 bases; unmatched junction nucleotides: 9. This CDR3 region has 17 residues. CDR3 bases: TGTGCCAGCAGTCGCCGACAGGGGGCCGGGTCCAAAAACATTCAGTACTTC. Translation gives CASSRRQGAGSKNIQYF.

This clonotype showed up many times. The J gene is TRBJ1-2, the V gene TRBV24-1, with a weak D call TRBD1 (5 bases). This CDR3 is 14 amino acids long. Germline V CDR1 and CDR2: KGHDR, SFDVKD. The V end was cut by 0 bases, the J end by 2 bases, with 6 bases between. The CDR3 region has the DNA TGTGCCACCAGTGATTTGGACAGAAACTATGGCTACACCTTC. It translates to CATSDLDRNYGYTF.